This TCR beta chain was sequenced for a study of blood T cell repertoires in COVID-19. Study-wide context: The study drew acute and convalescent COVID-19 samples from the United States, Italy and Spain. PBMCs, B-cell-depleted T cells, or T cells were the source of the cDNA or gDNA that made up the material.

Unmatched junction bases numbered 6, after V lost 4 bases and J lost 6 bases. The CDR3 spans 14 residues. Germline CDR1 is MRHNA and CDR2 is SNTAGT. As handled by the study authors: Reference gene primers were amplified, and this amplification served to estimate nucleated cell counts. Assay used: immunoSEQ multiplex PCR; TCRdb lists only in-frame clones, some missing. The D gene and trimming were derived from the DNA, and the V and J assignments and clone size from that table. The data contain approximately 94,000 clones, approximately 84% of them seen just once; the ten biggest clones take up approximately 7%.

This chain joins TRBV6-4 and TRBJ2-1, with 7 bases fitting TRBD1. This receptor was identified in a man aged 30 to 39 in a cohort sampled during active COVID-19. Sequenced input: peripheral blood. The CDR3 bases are TGTGCCAGCAGTGCCATGGACAGGAGCAATGAGCAGTTCTTC. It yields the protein CASSAMDRSNEQFF.